Following are 29 T cell receptor beta chains from one sample sequenced in a study of cytomegalovirus exposure and HLA in healthy donors (dated by TCRdb to 2015 to 2018). Library creation used the immunoSEQ multiplex PCR assay. For the multiplex PCR, a mixture combining 60 forward primers for TCR Vbeta segments and 13 reverse primers for TCR Jbeta segments was used. TCRdb re-hosts the immuneACCESS table, in-frame sequences only. Its copies lack some clones; in the studies checked, an unresolved V gene accounts for under half of them, and the cause for the rest is not known. The sample table contains roughly 100,000 clones; only one count was recorded for 60% to 85% of them. The ten most abundant clones make up roughly 4% of the sample. Sample: PBMCs. Receptors were obtained from a man aged 50 to 59 in good health and CMV-seropositive.

This chain uses TRBV7-9 with TRBJ1-2; 7 bases match TRBD1. V trimming: 5 bases; J trimming: 3 bases; junction bases outside the gene matches: 9. The CDR3 sequence is 15 residues long. The germline gives CDR1 SEHNR, CDR2 FQNEAQ (reference sequence). CDR3 sequence reads: CASSTTGEFYYGYTF. CDR3 bases: TGTGCCAGCAGCACAACAGGGGAGTTTTACTATGGCTACACCTTC.

The rearrangement uses TRBV28 and TRBJ1-5, with no clear D. The V end lost 5 bases, the J end lost 0 bases, and 17 bases lay between the germline ends. This CDR3 is built from 17 residues. Germline CDR1 MDHEN, CDR2 SYDVKM. The CDR3 DNA reads TGTGCCAGCAGTCTCCCCTACCCCCAGGCTAGCAATCAGCCCCAGCATTTT. Translated: CASSLPYPQASNQPQHF.

The rearrangement joins TRBV6-6 to TRBJ2-5, with D perhaps matching TRBD1 (5 bases). TRBJ2-7 matches the DNA end more closely, so the J call is doubtful. Germline values: CDR1 MNHNY, CDR2 SVGAGI (reference sequence). CDR3 length: 14 residues. The CDR3 bases are TGTGCCAGCGATCCCCAGGGCTCAGGCTACGAGCAGTACTTC. This translates into CASDPQGSGYEQYF.

The gene calls are TRBV5-1 and TRBJ2-7, with TRBD2 matching 7 bases. The CDR3 extends over 15 amino acids. From germline, CDR1 is SGHRS and CDR2 YFSETQ. V was clipped by 4 bases and J by 7 bases; unmatched bases: 14. The CDR3 region has the DNA TGCGCCAGCAGCCCCGGCCAAGCGGGACCCCTGGAGCAGTACTTC. As protein: CASSPGQAGPLEQYF.

The chain combines TRBV27 with TRBJ2-7, with 9 bases fitting TRBD2. The germline V gene encodes CDR1 MNHEY and CDR2 SMNVEV (reference sequence). This CDR3 contains 16 residues. V shed 5 bases and J 4 bases; nucleotides not matched to a gene: 12. The CDR3: CASSPLAVAGVYEQYF. The CDR3 coding sequence is TGTGCCAGCAGTCCCTTGGCGGTAGCGGGAGTTTACGAGCAGTACTTC.

V is TRBV29-1 and J is TRBJ2-7; 7 bases line up with TRBD1. Trimming removed 2 bases from V and 4 bases from J; junction bases left unmatched: 5. The CDR3 has 13 amino acids. CDR1 SQVTM and CDR2 ANQGSEA come from the germline V gene. The CDR3 region is CSVETGVVYEQYF. The CDR3 DNA is TGCAGCGTTGAAACAGGGGTGGTTTACGAGCAGTACTTC.

As regards this clone: One junction end does not reproduce the germline sequence, and a read error may be involved. This specimen includes other DNA sequences encoding the same CDR3. J is TRBJ2-7 and V is TRBV11-2; 7 positions agree with TRBD2. CDR3 length: 14 amino acids. Germline CDR1 and CDR2: SGHAT and FQNNGV. The CDR3 bases are TGTGCCAGCAGCTTAGGTTTCCAGCGGGAAGAGCAGTATTTC. This codes for CASSLGFQREEQYF.

The table lists this clone with a few counts. V usage is TRBV14 and J usage is TRBJ2-2; the D is unclear. The length of the CDR3 is 15 residues. Trimming took off 8 bases at V and 1 base at J, with 14 bases between the two ends. Per germline, CDR1 SGHDN and CDR2 FVKESK. CDR3 nucleotides: TGTGCCAGCCGTCCCCGAGGAAAGAACACCGGGGAGCTGTTTTTT. Its translation: CASRPRGKNTGELFF.

V usage is TRBV25-1 and J usage is TRBJ2-2; D is possibly TRBD2 (6 bases). The CDR3 covers 14 residues. Between the trimmed V and J ends, which lost 4 bases and 3 bases, there was a span of 9 bases. Germline assignment: CDR1 MGHDK and CDR2 SYGVNS. In DNA form, the CDR3 reads TGTGCCAGCAGTGCGGGGGTCGACACCGGGGAGCTGTTTTTT. Translated: CASSAGVDTGELFF.

The V call is TRBV6-1, the J call TRBJ2-5, with 7 bases aligning to TRBD2. The J call could be wrong; TRBJ2-7 is a better fit for the DNA end. Germline CDR1 reads MNHNS; CDR2 reads SASEGT. The CDR3 covers 14 residues. The CDR3 sequence is CASSEWGGPYEQYF. The CDR3 coding sequence is TGTGCCAGCAGTGAATGGGGGGGACCCTACGAGCAGTACTTC.

J is TRBJ2-6 and V is TRBV29-1; 7 bases are a match to TRBD2. J was trimmed by 4 bases and V by 6 bases; bases with no gene match: 6. The germline gives CDR1 SQVTM, CDR2 ANQGSEA. This CDR3 comprises 14 residues. The chain's CDR3 is CSVGRGVGANVLTF. The CDR3, as DNA: TGCAGCGTGGGGAGGGGAGTCGGGGCCAACGTCCTGACTTTC.

The chain uses TRBV5-4 and TRBJ2-7; 10 bases fit TRBD2. V shed 10 bases and J 5 bases; nucleotides not matched to a gene: 9. CDR1 is SGHNT, CDR2 YYREEE, per germline (reference sequence). The CDR3 is 13 residues long. CDR3 residues: CAGSIAGGHEQYF. As DNA, the CDR3 is TGTGCCGGTTCCATAGCGGGAGGCCACGAGCAGTACTTC. Looking up the rest from reference TRBV5-4 and TRBJ2-7 gives the full variable domain: ETGVTQSPTHLIKTRGQQVTLRCSSQSGHNTVSWYQQALGQGPQFIFQYYREEENGRGNFPPRFSGLQFPNYSSELNVNALELDDSALYLCAGSIAGGHEQYFGPGTRLTVT.

The V call is TRBV10-3, the J call TRBJ1-5, with D possibly TRBD1 on 6 matching bases. This CDR3 spans 14 amino acids. V shed 0 bases and J shed 6 bases, with 9 bases lying between them. CDR1 and CDR2 (germline): ENHRY, SYGVKD. The CDR3 DNA is TGTGCCATCAGTGAGTCCAGGGGAAGTCAGCCCCAGCATTTT. The encoded protein is CAISESRGSQPQHF.

V and J are TRBV6-1 and TRBJ2-1; 13 bases align to TRBD2. Trimming took 3 bases from V and 9 from J; bases not matched to a gene: 5. CDR3 size: 15 residues. In germline, CDR1 is MNHNS, CDR2 SASEGT. The CDR3 spells CASSETSGRISEQFF. For the CDR3, the DNA is TGTGCCAGCAGTGAGACTAGCGGGAGGATCAGTGAGCAGTTCTTC.

This chain links TRBV27 with TRBJ2-3; 8 bases agree with TRBD1. The length of the CDR3 is 14 residues. Trimming at V came to 4 bases and at J to 5 bases, leaving 5 bases not matched to a gene. CDR1 and CDR2 from the germline V gene are MNHEY and SMNVEV (reference sequence). DNA for the CDR3: TGTGCCAGCAGTTGGTACAGGGGGATAGATACGCAGTATTTT. Protein product: CASSWYRGIDTQYF.

Notes on this clone: Other DNA sequences within the sample encode an identical CDR3. The chain couples TRBV2 to TRBJ1-6, with a weak D call TRBD1 (6 bases). Germline values: CDR1 SNHLY, CDR2 FYNNEI. V lost 6 bases, J lost 5 bases, and 8 bases lay in between. The CDR3 loop spans 13 amino acids. CDR3 nucleotide sequence: TGTGCCAGCAGGGACAGAGATAATTCACCCCTCCACTTT. Its translation is CASRDRDNSPLHF.

The chain carries TRBV27 and TRBJ2-1; D gene unclear. Germline V CDR1 and CDR2: MNHEY, SMNVEV (reference sequence). The CDR3 is made up of 12 amino acids. Trimming pared 3 bases from V and 9 bases from J, leaving 9 bases between. The CDR3 sequence: CASSFQSGEQFF. Here the CDR3 DNA reads TGTGCCAGCAGTTTCCAGTCGGGTGAGCAGTTCTTC.

The chain is built from TRBV5-1 and TRBJ2-1; the match to TRBD2 covers 9 bases. From germline, CDR1 is SGHRS and CDR2 YFSETQ. The CDR3 is 14 amino acids. The ends lost 4 bases at V and 3 bases at J; junction bases unmatched: 2. CDR3 sequence (DNA): TGCGCCAGCAGCAGACTAGCGGACTACAATGAGCAGTTCTTC. Its protein product is CASSRLADYNEQFF.

The DNA for the CDR3 is TGTGCCAGTAGTATTTCCGGGACAGGACCCATGAACACTGAAGCTTTCTTT. Translating it yields CASSISGTGPMNTEAFF. V is TRBV19 and J is TRBJ1-1; 8 positions match TRBD1. Per the germline V gene, CDR1 is LNHDA and CDR2 is SQIVND (reference sequence). The V gene end was trimmed by 3 bases and the J gene end by 0 bases; junction bases not matched to a gene: 9. This CDR3 has 17 residues.

This chain links TRBV7-3 with TRBJ2-2; 12 bases fit TRBD2. CDR3 size: 15 residues. V dropped 4 bases and J dropped 7; count of bases not matched to a gene: 4. The V gene's germline CDR1 is SGHTA and CDR2 FQGTGA. The CDR3 spells CASSSTSGSFGELFF. The CDR3 nucleotides are TGTGCCAGCAGCTCGACTAGCGGGAGTTTCGGGGAGCTGTTTTTT.

The chain is built from TRBV19 and TRBJ1-1, with 7 bases fitting TRBD1. The V and J ends lost 4 bases and 8 bases, in that order; junction bases with no gene match: 7. CDR3 length: 13 amino acids. Germline V gene lookup returns CDR1 LNHDA and CDR2 SQIVND (reference sequence). CDR3 sequence (DNA): TGTGCCAGTAGTACTACCGGGACAGTGGAAGCTTTCTTT. Amino acid sequence: CASSTTGTVEAFF.

The chain employs TRBV7-6 and TRBJ2-7; 7 nucleotides line up with TRBD1. The CDR3 extends over 16 amino acids. V lost 1 base, J lost 7 bases, and 13 bases stayed unmatched. Per the germline V gene, CDR1 is SGHVS and CDR2 is FNYEAQ. CDR3 sequence (DNA): TGTGCCAGCAGCTTAGGCCCCCGGGACAGTGTTCATGAGCAGTACTTC. Protein product: CASSLGPRDSVHEQYF.

The chain combines TRBV11-2 with TRBJ2-1, with 11 bases matching TRBD1. From germline, CDR1 is SGHAT and CDR2 FQNNGV. The CDR3 length is 16 residues. After removal of 6 bases from V and 5 bases from J, the junction contained 9 bases not matched to a gene. In DNA, the CDR3 is TGTGCCAGCAGAAAACCGGGACAGGGGGTCAACAATGAGCAGTTCTTC. This encodes CASRKPGQGVNNEQFF.

The V and J genes are TRBV9 and TRBJ1-1; D uncertain. V lost 4 bases and J lost 4, with 14 bases in between. CDR1 and CDR2 from the germline V gene are SGDLS and YYNGEE. CDR3 size: 14 residues. CDR3 residues: CASSLSLSGTEAFF. Written as DNA, the CDR3 is TGTGCCAGCAGCTTAAGCTTATCGGGCACTGAAGCTTTCTTT.

A note on this clone: This could be a read error, since a much larger clone is one nucleotide away. This chain links TRBV21-1 with TRBJ1-5. TRBV21-1 is deemed a pseudogene. The CDR3 is made up of 13 amino acids. The CDR3 region is CASSKAGDRPQHF. As DNA, the CDR3 is TGTGCCAGCAGCAAAGCCGGGGATCGGCCCCAGCATTTT.

The chain couples TRBV7-9 to TRBJ2-5; TRBD1 is a possible D gene (5 bases). The germline gives CDR1 SEHNR, CDR2 FQNEAQ (reference sequence). CDR3 length: 19 amino acids. V lost 4 bases, J lost 4 bases, and 28 bases lay in between. The CDR3 spells CASSSGAGANRIPRETQYF. In DNA, the CDR3 is TGTGCCAGCAGCTCAGGCGCTGGGGCGAACCGAATTCCCCGAGAGACCCAGTACTTC. Supplemented by reference TRBV7-9 and TRBJ2-5, the full variable domain reads DTGVSQNPRHKITKRGQNVTFRCDPISEHNRLYWYRQTLGQGPEFLTYFQNEAQLEKSRLLSDRFSAERPKGSFSTLEIQRTEQGDSAMYLCASSSGAGANRIPRETQYFGPGTRLLVL.

The count of this clone is one. For the CDR3, the DNA is TGTGCCAGCAGCGCAGACCCTCTAGCGGGAGGTGGGAATGAGCAGTTCTTC. This gives the protein CASSADPLAGGGNEQFF. The J gene is TRBJ2-1, the V gene TRBV9, with 11 bases fitting TRBD2. V was clipped by 3 bases and J by 7 bases; unmatched bases: 12. CDR1 is SGDLS and CDR2 is YYNGEE in the germline V gene. The CDR3 loop spans 17 amino acids.

The CDR3 here is CATSSGTDYGYTF. CDR3 in DNA: TGTGCCACCTCTTCTGGGACAGACTATGGCTACACCTTC. This chain joins TRBV6-5 and TRBJ1-2; TRBD1 agrees at 7 bases. The CDR3 contains 13 residues. Trimming cost V 10 bases and J 3 bases; bases outside gene matches: 8. In germline, CDR1 is MNHEY, CDR2 SVGAGI.

This clone came up once. The chain has TRBV4-3 and TRBJ2-1; D remains ambiguous. Germline V gene lookup returns CDR1 LGHNA and CDR2 YSLEER. The CDR3 totals 15 residues. V was cut by 3 bases and J by 5 bases, with 14 bases left in between. The CDR3 protein is CASSQETAVDNEQFF. The CDR3 DNA reads TGCGCCAGCAGCCAGGAGACGGCGGTTGACAATGAGCAGTTCTTC.